These T cell receptor beta chains were read from a single sample in a study of CD8 T cells in ankylosing spondylitis. A single record per CDR3 protein comes from TCRdb applying MiXCR to the 5' RACE reads. Among more than 600,000 distinct CDR3 sequences listed, roughly 19% were seen once. Sequencing used blood, either unsorted or a sorted T cell fraction (not recorded which). These receptors were taken from a male donor with ankylosing spondylitis. The CDR3 runs from the conserved cysteine through the conserved F or W. A D gene is named only where the DNA matches it firmly. Clone sizes are given selectively: once, few, many, or a class where the clone is expanded.

cdr3_length: 13; v_call: TRBV20-1; clone_size: few; j_call: TRBJ1-5; d_call: -; cdr3_nt: TGCAGTGCTGTATGGAATAGCAATCAGCCCCAGCATTTT; cdr3_aa: CSAVWNSNQPQHF
cdr3_length: 18; v_call: TRBV9; clone_size: -; j_call: TRBJ2-6; d_call: TRBD1; cdr3_nt: TGTGCCAGCACCCCCAGGGGGCAGGGTGAGGCTGGGGCCAACGTCCTGACTTTC; cdr3_aa: CASTPRGQGEAGANVLTF
cdr3_length: 14; v_call: TRBV12-3/TRBV12-4; clone_size: few; j_call: TRBJ2-2; d_call: -; cdr3_nt: TGTGCCAGCAGTTCCCTGCCTAACACCGGGGAGCTGTTTTTT; cdr3_aa: CASSSLPNTGELFF
cdr3_length: 14; v_call: TRBV20-1; clone_size: -; j_call: TRBJ2-5; d_call: -; cdr3_nt: TGCAGTGCCCCGAGAGGGGGGAAACAAGAGACCCAGTACTTC; cdr3_aa: CSAPRGGKQETQYF
cdr3_length: 14; v_call: TRBV5-5; clone_size: few; j_call: TRBJ1-5; d_call: -; cdr3_nt: TGTGCCAGCAGCTATAGTATTCCGGGACACCCCCAGCATTTT; cdr3_aa: CASSYSIPGHPQHF
cdr3_length: 15; v_call: TRBV20-1; clone_size: few; j_call: TRBJ2-1; d_call: TRBD2; cdr3_nt: TGCAGTGCTAGAGATCGGCCTAGCGGGACCAATGAGCAGTTCTTC; cdr3_aa: CSARDRPSGTNEQFF
cdr3_length: 16; v_call: TRBV4-1; clone_size: many; j_call: TRBJ2-2; d_call: -; cdr3_nt: TGCGCCAGCAGCCAAGATCGGGCGACGAACACCGGGGAGCTGTTTTTT; cdr3_aa: CASSQDRATNTGELFF
cdr3_length: 17; v_call: TRBV2; clone_size: -; j_call: TRBJ2-5; d_call: TRBD2; cdr3_nt: TGTGCCAGCAACCCACTAGCGGGACGCAACTACCAAGAGACCCAGTACTTC; cdr3_aa: CASNPLAGRNYQETQYF
cdr3_length: 11; v_call: TRBV7-9; clone_size: few; j_call: TRBJ2-7; d_call: -; cdr3_nt: TGTGCCAGCAGCTTAAGATGGATAAGGTACTTC; cdr3_aa: CASSLRWIRYF
cdr3_length: 15; v_call: TRBV6-5; clone_size: few; j_call: TRBJ1-1; d_call: TRBD1; cdr3_nt: TGTGCCAGCAGTTACTCCCTGGACAGGCGCAGCTGGGCTTTCTTT; cdr3_aa: CASSYSLDRRSWAFF
cdr3_length: 13; v_call: TRBV25-1; clone_size: few; j_call: TRBJ1-2; d_call: -; cdr3_nt: TGTGCCAGCAGTGAATTCGCAGGGGTCGGCTACACCTTC; cdr3_aa: CASSEFAGVGYTF
cdr3_length: 16; v_call: TRBV12-3/TRBV12-4; clone_size: -; j_call: TRBJ1-5; d_call: -; cdr3_nt: TGTGCCAGCAGTTTAGAGGGGGGCGGGCTTACTCAGCCCCAGCATTTT; cdr3_aa: CASSLEGGGLTQPQHF
cdr3_length: 15; v_call: TRBV7-2; clone_size: few; j_call: TRBJ2-3; d_call: TRBD2; cdr3_nt: TGTGCCAGCAGCCGGGGGGGCGGGAGCACAGATACGCAGTATTTT; cdr3_aa: CASSRGGGSTDTQYF
cdr3_length: 13; v_call: TRBV27; clone_size: -; j_call: TRBJ1-1; d_call: -; cdr3_nt: TGTGCCAGCAGTTTTGCAGTCGACACTGAAGCTTTCTTT; cdr3_aa: CASSFAVDTEAFF
cdr3_length: 18; v_call: TRBV7-8; clone_size: -; j_call: TRBJ2-3; d_call: TRBD2; cdr3_nt: TGTGCCAGCAGCCCCCGTGGGGTAGAGCGGGAGAACACAGATACGCAGTATTTT; cdr3_aa: CASSPRGVERENTDTQYF
cdr3_length: 13; v_call: TRBV20-1; clone_size: -; j_call: TRBJ2-7; d_call: TRBD1; cdr3_nt: TGCAGTGCCGGACAGGGGATTTCCTACGAGCAGTACTTC; cdr3_aa: CSAGQGISYEQYF
cdr3_length: 14; v_call: TRBV12-3/TRBV12-4; clone_size: -; j_call: TRBJ1-1; d_call: -; cdr3_nt: TGTGCCAGCAAGCTACAGGGTTGGAACACTGAAGCTTTCTTT; cdr3_aa: CASKLQGWNTEAFF
cdr3_length: 16; v_call: TRBV7-3; clone_size: -; j_call: TRBJ1-2; d_call: TRBD1; cdr3_nt: TGTGCCAGCAGCTTAAAGGGCCAGGGGGCGTCCTATGGCTACACCTTC; cdr3_aa: CASSLKGQGASYGYTF
cdr3_length: 13; v_call: TRBV2; clone_size: -; j_call: TRBJ1-2; d_call: TRBD1; cdr3_nt: TGTGCCAGCAGTGGACAGGGCACCTATGGCTACACCTTC; cdr3_aa: CASSGQGTYGYTF
cdr3_length: 15; v_call: TRBV27; clone_size: few; j_call: TRBJ2-5; d_call: -; cdr3_nt: TGTGCCAGCAGTGATCGGGGAGCCTCCGAAGAGACCCAGTACTTC; cdr3_aa: CASSDRGASEETQYF
cdr3_length: 16; v_call: TRBV29-1; clone_size: -; j_call: TRBJ2-1; d_call: -; cdr3_nt: TGCAGCGTTGAAGATAGAATTAGAACACTCTACAATGAGCAGTTCTTC; cdr3_aa: CSVEDRIRTLYNEQFF
cdr3_length: 15; v_call: TRBV4-1; clone_size: few; j_call: TRBJ1-2; d_call: TRBD1; cdr3_nt: TGCGCCAGCAGCCAGACTGTCCAGGGGGACTATGGCTACACCTTC; cdr3_aa: CASSQTVQGDYGYTF
cdr3_length: 14; v_call: TRBV20-1; clone_size: few; j_call: TRBJ1-1; d_call: -; cdr3_nt: TGCAGTGCTAGAGAACTAGGGGTAGGGACTGAAGCTTTCTTT; cdr3_aa: CSARELGVGTEAFF
cdr3_length: 16; v_call: TRBV5-1; clone_size: -; j_call: TRBJ1-4; d_call: -; cdr3_nt: TGCGCCAGCAGCTTGGCAAAGGGGCTCGGTGATGAAAAACTGTTTTTT; cdr3_aa: CASSLAKGLGDEKLFF
cdr3_length: 13; v_call: TRBV24-1; clone_size: few; j_call: TRBJ2-2; d_call: -; cdr3_nt: TGTGCCACCAGTGATTTGTGGGCCGGGGAGCTGTTTTTT; cdr3_aa: CATSDLWAGELFF
cdr3_length: 12; v_call: TRBV12-3/TRBV12-4; clone_size: -; j_call: TRBJ2-1; d_call: -; cdr3_nt: TGTGCCAGCAGTTTGGTGCAGGGTAAGCAGTTCTTC; cdr3_aa: CASSLVQGKQFF
cdr3_length: 15; v_call: TRBV3-1; clone_size: few; j_call: TRBJ1-1; d_call: -; cdr3_nt: TGTGCCAGCAGCCAGTCCTGGGGTGAGAACACTGAAGCTTTCTTT; cdr3_aa: CASSQSWGENTEAFF
cdr3_length: 18; v_call: TRBV12-3/TRBV12-4; clone_size: many; j_call: TRBJ2-1; d_call: TRBD1; cdr3_nt: TGTGCCAGCAGTTTAGCGGGACAGGGGTTCGGTACATACAATGAGCAGTTCTTC; cdr3_aa: CASSLAGQGFGTYNEQFF
cdr3_length: 13; v_call: TRBV10-3; clone_size: many; j_call: TRBJ2-2; d_call: TRBD2; cdr3_nt: TGTGCCATCGGGGGGGGAAACACCGGGGAGCTGTTTTTT; cdr3_aa: CAIGGGNTGELFF
cdr3_length: 20; v_call: TRBV20-1; clone_size: -; j_call: TRBJ2-3; d_call: TRBD2; cdr3_nt: TGCAGTGCTAGGATTCCTACCCCCGGGACTAGCGCGTACTTAGACGATACGCAGTATTTT; cdr3_aa: CSARIPTPGTSAYLDDTQYF
cdr3_length: 15; v_call: TRBV28; clone_size: few; j_call: TRBJ1-5; d_call: -; cdr3_nt: TGTGCCAGCAGTTTAGGGCAGGGGTACAATCAGCCCCAGCATTTT; cdr3_aa: CASSLGQGYNQPQHF
cdr3_length: 15; v_call: TRBV12-3/TRBV12-4; clone_size: few; j_call: TRBJ2-2; d_call: -; cdr3_nt: TGTGCCAGCAGATCTATGGGGCGGAACACCGGGGAGCTGTTTTTT; cdr3_aa: CASRSMGRNTGELFF
cdr3_length: 17; v_call: TRBV10-3; clone_size: -; j_call: TRBJ2-7; d_call: -; cdr3_nt: TGTGCCATCAGTGAAGACAATTCCGGGACACGCTCCTACGAGCAGTACTTC; cdr3_aa: CAISEDNSGTRSYEQYF
cdr3_length: 14; v_call: TRBV27; clone_size: few; j_call: TRBJ2-7; d_call: -; cdr3_nt: TGTGCCAGCAGCTCCCTCGACACAGCCTACGAGCAGTACTTC; cdr3_aa: CASSSLDTAYEQYF
cdr3_length: 12; v_call: TRBV30; clone_size: -; j_call: TRBJ1-1; d_call: -; cdr3_nt: TGTGCCTGGAGTGTAGCCACAGGGGAAGCTTTCTTT; cdr3_aa: CAWSVATGEAFF
cdr3_length: 16; v_call: TRBV5-6; clone_size: few; j_call: TRBJ2-7; d_call: TRBD1; cdr3_nt: TGTGCCAGCAGCGACGGACAGGGGGCGAGGTCCTACGAGCAGTACTTC; cdr3_aa: CASSDGQGARSYEQYF
cdr3_length: 13; v_call: TRBV29-1; clone_size: few; j_call: TRBJ2-7; d_call: TRBD1; cdr3_nt: TGCAGCGTTGAGGAGGACAGGGACTACGAGCAGTACTTC; cdr3_aa: CSVEEDRDYEQYF
cdr3_length: 13; v_call: TRBV19; clone_size: once; j_call: TRBJ1-1; d_call: -; cdr3_nt: TGTGCCAGTACCCCCGCATCCAACACTGAAGCTTTCTTT; cdr3_aa: CASTPASNTEAFF
cdr3_length: 15; v_call: TRBV10-3; clone_size: few; j_call: TRBJ2-7; d_call: -; cdr3_nt: TGTGCCATCAGTGAACCAGGGAGGAGCTCCTACGAGCAGTACTTC; cdr3_aa: CAISEPGRSSYEQYF
cdr3_length: 15; v_call: TRBV6-4; clone_size: few; j_call: TRBJ2-1; d_call: TRBD2; cdr3_nt: TGTGCCAGCAGGAGACTAGCGGGAGGGCCCAATGAGCAGTTCTTC; cdr3_aa: CASRRLAGGPNEQFF
cdr3_length: 15; v_call: TRBV5-1; clone_size: few; j_call: TRBJ2-3; d_call: -; cdr3_nt: TGCGCCAGCAGTGGTGGCAGGAAAAACACAGATACGCAGTATTTT; cdr3_aa: CASSGGRKNTDTQYF
cdr3_length: 14; v_call: TRBV5-1; clone_size: -; j_call: TRBJ2-7; d_call: -; cdr3_nt: TGCGCCAGCAGCTTTGAGACAGGATGGGACGAGCAGTACTTC; cdr3_aa: CASSFETGWDEQYF
cdr3_length: 15; v_call: TRBV30; clone_size: few; j_call: TRBJ1-6; d_call: TRBD1; cdr3_nt: TGTGCCTGGAGTGGCCGGACAGGCGGGAATTCACCCCTCCACTTT; cdr3_aa: CAWSGRTGGNSPLHF
cdr3_length: 14; v_call: TRBV20-1; clone_size: few; j_call: TRBJ1-5; d_call: -; cdr3_nt: TGCAGTGCTAGGTCCGACAGCATAAATCAGCCCCAGCATTTT; cdr3_aa: CSARSDSINQPQHF
cdr3_length: 13; v_call: TRBV6-1; clone_size: -; j_call: TRBJ2-7; d_call: -; cdr3_nt: TGTGCCAGCAGCAAGGACGTCACCTACGAGCAGTACTTC; cdr3_aa: CASSKDVTYEQYF
cdr3_length: 14; v_call: TRBV4-1; clone_size: few; j_call: TRBJ1-2; d_call: -; cdr3_nt: TGCGCCAGCAGCCAAGCAGGCAGCCTCTCTGGCTACACCTTC; cdr3_aa: CASSQAGSLSGYTF
cdr3_length: 13; v_call: TRBV19; clone_size: -; j_call: TRBJ2-2; d_call: -; cdr3_nt: TGTGCCAGTAGTATACAGGTCACCGGGGAGCTGTTTTTT; cdr3_aa: CASSIQVTGELFF
cdr3_length: 13; v_call: TRBV6-4; clone_size: -; j_call: TRBJ1-1; d_call: -; cdr3_nt: TGTGCCAGCAGTGACTCGACCCAAACTGAAGCTTTCTTT; cdr3_aa: CASSDSTQTEAFF
cdr3_length: 15; v_call: TRBV10-3; clone_size: few; j_call: TRBJ2-5; d_call: -; cdr3_nt: TGTGCCATCAGTGAGTCAGGTGGGGGCGACGAGACCCAGTACTTC; cdr3_aa: CAISESGGGDETQYF
cdr3_length: 15; v_call: TRBV20-1; clone_size: -; j_call: TRBJ2-5; d_call: TRBD2; cdr3_nt: TGCAGTGCTAGTCGCAGCGGGGGGGCCGGGGAGACCCAGTACTTC; cdr3_aa: CSASRSGGAGETQYF
cdr3_length: 11; v_call: TRBV30; clone_size: -; j_call: TRBJ2-3; d_call: -; cdr3_nt: TGTGCCTGGAAGTACCCAGATACGCAGTATTTT; cdr3_aa: CAWKYPDTQYF
cdr3_length: 14; v_call: TRBV6-5; clone_size: -; j_call: TRBJ1-1; d_call: -; cdr3_nt: TGTGCCAGCAGTAACTTAGGGGGGAACACTGAAGCTTTCTTT; cdr3_aa: CASSNLGGNTEAFF
cdr3_length: 14; v_call: TRBV4-2; clone_size: -; j_call: TRBJ2-1; d_call: TRBD2; cdr3_nt: TGTGCCAGCAGCCAAGGACTAGCGGGAGACGAGCAGTTCTTC; cdr3_aa: CASSQGLAGDEQFF
cdr3_length: 14; v_call: TRBV20-1; clone_size: -; j_call: TRBJ2-1; d_call: -; cdr3_nt: TGCAGTGCTAGGGGGTCCGAATCCTACAATGAGCAGTTCTTC; cdr3_aa: CSARGSESYNEQFF
cdr3_length: 15; v_call: TRBV12-3/TRBV12-4; clone_size: -; j_call: TRBJ2-1; d_call: TRBD1; cdr3_nt: TGTGCCAGCAGTTTAATCTGGACAGGGTACAATGAGCAGTTCTTC; cdr3_aa: CASSLIWTGYNEQFF
cdr3_length: 14; v_call: TRBV24-1; clone_size: -; j_call: TRBJ2-5; d_call: TRBD2; cdr3_nt: TGTGCCACCAGTGGACTAGCCGGTCAGGAGACCCAGTACTTC; cdr3_aa: CATSGLAGQETQYF
cdr3_length: 14; v_call: TRBV5-5; clone_size: few; j_call: TRBJ1-1; d_call: -; cdr3_nt: TGTGCCAGCAGCTTGTGGCAGTCGAACACTGAAGCTTTCTTT; cdr3_aa: CASSLWQSNTEAFF